A single sample is the source of the 13 T cell receptor beta chains below, sequenced in a study of memory CD4+ T cells and cytomegalovirus serostatus. Produced via immunoSEQ multiplex PCR; TCRdb's table is partial and in-frame only. Of tens of thousands of clones in the sample, around 79% were seen once. Single viable CD3+CD4+CD8-CD45RO+ cells were sorted as the memory CD4+ T cells. Sequencing used memory CD4+ T cells from blood. These receptors were taken from an adult in good health and CMV-seronegative.

This rearrangement joins TRBV7-2 to TRBJ2-5; 7 bases line up with TRBD1. The CDR3 consists of 17 residues. The germline V gene has CDR1 SGHTA and CDR2 FQGNSA. The J segment lost 2 bases and the V segment lost 3 bases, leaving 12 bases of the junction unmatched. The CDR3 reads CASSFYPDRPTQETQYF. In nucleotides, the CDR3 is TGTGCCAGCAGCTTCTATCCGGACAGGCCCACACAAGAGACCCAGTACTTC.

J is TRBJ2-7 and V is TRBV7-2; D not resolved. The germline V and J ends were trimmed by 3 bases and 3 bases, with 9 bases remaining between them. CDR3 length equals 13 residues. Germline V gene data show CDR1 as SGHTA and CDR2 as FQGNSA. The CDR3 sequence is CASSFSPGYEQYF. CDR3 in DNA: TGTGCCAGCAGCTTTAGCCCCGGCTACGAGCAGTACTTC.

This sequence joins TRBV14 and TRBJ2-6, with D uncertain. CDR1 and CDR2 from the germline V gene are SGHDN and FVKESK. V shed 6 bases and J shed 2 bases, with 14 bases lying between them. The CDR3 length is 16 residues. The CDR3, as DNA: TGTGCCAGCAGTCGCAGCCTAGTCCCTGGGGCCAACGTCCTGACTTTC. Translated, it gives CASSRSLVPGANVLTF.

This sequence joins TRBV6-1 and TRBJ1-1; D unclear. Germline lookup yields CDR1 MNHNS and CDR2 SASEGT. This CDR3 spans 12 amino acids. The V and J ends lost 6 bases and 1 base respectively, with 6 bases between them. The CDR3 region is CASRVENTEAFF. The CDR3 DNA sequence: TGTGCCAGCAGGGTCGAGAACACTGAAGCTTTCTTT.

This chain joins TRBV2 and TRBJ1-6; D remains ambiguous. The CDR3 length is 13 residues. Trimming cost V 2 bases and J 7 bases, with 6 bases left between them. Germline-derived CDR1 and CDR2 are SNHLY and FYNNEI. The CDR3 region is CASSELWNSPLHF. CDR3 nucleotide sequence: TGTGCCAGCAGTGAACTGTGGAATTCACCCCTCCACTTT.

The genes are TRBV18 and TRBJ1-5; tentatively, D is TRBD1 (5 bases). The germline gives CDR1 KGHSH, CDR2 LQKENI. CDR3 length: 14 amino acids. Trimming pared 3 bases from V and 5 bases from J, leaving 11 bases between. The CDR3: CASSPTAGDQPQHF. The CDR3 coding sequence is TGTGCCAGCTCACCGACAGCGGGGGATCAGCCCCAGCATTTT.

The gene calls are TRBV5-6 and TRBJ2-1; TRBD1 matches 7 bases. CDR3 length: 16 amino acids. J lost 3 bases, V lost 4 bases, and 10 bases had no gene match. Looked up from germline, CDR1 is SGHDT and CDR2 is YYEEEE. The CDR3 nucleotides read TGTGCCAGCAGCCCCCCGGGACAGTCTAGCTACAATGAGCAGTTCTTC. It specifies CASSPPGQSSYNEQFF.

This clone is medium-sized by share. The V gene is TRBV4-1, the J gene TRBJ2-3; 12 nucleotides match TRBD2. The CDR3 sequence is 21 residues long. Per germline, CDR1 MGHRA and CDR2 YSYEKL. With 5 bases clipped from V and 0 bases from J, the junction kept 18 bases outside the gene matches. The CDR3 loop reads CASSTPPGLAGQLSSTDTQYF. Written as DNA, the CDR3 is TGCGCCAGCAGCACCCCACCGGGACTAGCGGGCCAGCTCTCTAGCACAGATACGCAGTATTTT.

This clone was seen only a few times. V and J are TRBV2 and TRBJ2-7, with D uncertain. The germline V gene encodes CDR1 SNHLY and CDR2 FYNNEI. Deletions cut 5 bases from V and 4 bases from J, with 6 bases between. The CDR3 is 11 amino acids. Here the CDR3 reads CASSHGYEQYF. DNA of the CDR3: TGTGCCAGCAGTCACGGGTACGAGCAGTACTTC. Full variable domain (missing parts from reference TRBV2 and TRBJ2-7): EPEVTQTPSHQVTQMGQEVILRCVPISNHLYFYWYRQILGQKVEFLVSFYNNEISEKSEIFDDQFSVERPDGSNFTLKIRSTKLEDSAMYFCASSHGYEQYFGPGTRLTVT.

The V call is TRBV6-5, the J call TRBJ1-2, with TRBD1 matching over 10 bases. The length of the CDR3 is 15 residues. V lost 3 bases and J lost 4; bases outside the gene matches: 5. The germline V gene has CDR1 MNHEY and CDR2 SVGAGI. The CDR3 DNA sequence: TGTGCCAGCAGTTATTCGGGACAGGGGCCCTATGGCTACACCTTC. Its protein is CASSYSGQGPYGYTF.

Concerning this clone itself: In the same sample, other DNA sequences code for this CDR3. V and J are TRBV7-9 and TRBJ1-1; D is uncertain. The germline CDR1 and CDR2 sequences are SEHNR and FQNEAQ (reference sequence). CDR3 size: 13 residues. V shed 2 bases and J shed 1 base, with 5 bases lying between them. The CDR3 loop is CASSLQRNTEAFF. The CDR3 DNA sequence: TGTGCCAGCAGCTTACAACGGAACACTGAAGCTTTCTTT. The full variable domain, its missing parts supplied by reference TRBV7-9 and TRBJ1-1, is DTGVSQNPRHKITKRGQNVTFRCDPISEHNRLYWYRQTLGQGPEFLTYFQNEAQLEKSRLLSDRFSAERPKGSFSTLEIQRTEQGDSAMYLCASSLQRNTEAFFGQGTRLTVV.

The chain uses TRBV5-6 and TRBJ1-2, with 7 bases matching TRBD1. The CDR3 is made up of 15 amino acids. In germline, CDR1 is SGHDT, CDR2 YYEEEE. J gave up 7 bases and V 0 bases, and 9 bases lay outside the gene matches. CDR3 DNA: TGTGCCAGCAGCTTGGGCCCCGGGACAGTTGCTGGCTACACCTTC. The encoded protein is CASSLGPGTVAGYTF.

This sequence joins TRBV19 and TRBJ2-1; D remains ambiguous. The germline V and J ends were trimmed by 7 bases and 5 bases, with 15 bases remaining between them. Germline V gene data show CDR1 as LNHDA and CDR2 as SQIVND (reference sequence). The CDR3 loop spans 14 amino acids. Written as DNA, the CDR3 is TGTGCCAGTAAGCCGACCAGCGCTGACAATGAGCAGTTCTTC. As protein: CASKPTSADNEQFF.